Listed here are 24 T cell receptor beta chains from one sample, sequenced in a study of blood T cell repertoires in COVID-19. The repertoire was sequenced with immunoSEQ multiplex PCR; TCRdb's copy has only in-frame clones and lacks some. This repertoire shows approximately 150,000 clones, 79% found once; its top ten account for over 7%. Input material: peripheral blood. All receptors derive from a man over 45 with active or convalescent COVID-19.

The chain couples TRBV28 to TRBJ1-5, with TRBD1 as a possible D gene (5 bases). Germline-derived CDR1 and CDR2 are MDHEN and SYDVKM. V lost 10 bases and J lost 3, with 16 bases in between. The CDR3 length is 14 residues. The chain's CDR3 is CATWWGVNNQPQHF. As DNA, the CDR3 is TGTGCCACCTGGTGGGGGGTTAACAATCAGCCCCAGCATTTT. The whole variable domain, filled in from reference TRBV28 and TRBJ1-5, reads DVKVTQSSRYLVKRTGEKVFLECVQDMDHENMFWYRQDPGLGLRLIYFSYDVKMKEKGDIPEGYSVSREKKERFSLILESASTNQTSMYLCATWWGVNNQPQHFGDGTRLSIL.

The rearrangement uses TRBV11-2 and TRBJ2-7, with TRBD2 matching 9 bases. This CDR3 region has 14 residues. V shed 4 bases, J shed 4 bases, and the junction held 5 bases outside the gene matches. Germline assignment: CDR1 SGHAT and CDR2 FQNNGV. Written as DNA, the CDR3 is TGTGCCAGCAGCTCCGTAGCGGGAGTATACGAGCAGTACTTC. Its translation: CASSSVAGVYEQYF.

The V call is TRBV27, the J call TRBJ2-1; TRBD2 might be the D (5 bases). Trimming removed 5 bases from V and 0 bases from J, with 17 bases in between. There are 17 residues in the CDR3. Germline V gene lookup returns CDR1 MNHEY and CDR2 SMNVEV (reference sequence). CDR3 sequence reads: CASSLLGLLSSYNEQFF. CDR3 bases: TGTGCCAGCAGTCTCCTCGGACTCCTTAGCTCCTACAATGAGCAGTTCTTC.

This clone was observed once. The V and J genes are TRBV7-2 and TRBJ1-2; 7 bases line up with TRBD1. Germline CDR1 is SGHTA and CDR2 is FQGNSA. With 0 bases clipped from V and 8 bases from J, the junction kept 9 bases outside the gene matches. This CDR3 is built from 15 residues. For the CDR3, the DNA is TGTGCCAGCAGCTTAGCGGGAGGACAGGAGAAGGGCTACACCTTC. Translated: CASSLAGGQEKGYTF.

The table lists this clone with a few counts. The chain combines TRBV10-3 with TRBJ2-5; TRBD1 matches at 9 bases. With 8 bases clipped from V and 3 bases from J, the junction kept 7 bases outside the gene matches. The germline V gene has CDR1 ENHRY and CDR2 SYGVKD. The CDR3 is 14 residues long. Here the CDR3 DNA reads TGTGCCATCCGAAGGGACAGGGCCGAAGAGACCCAGTACTTC. Its protein is CAIRRDRAEETQYF.

The rearrangement links TRBV19 to TRBJ2-1; 7 bases line up with TRBD2. After removal of 1 base from V and 0 bases from J, the junction contained 3 bases not matched to a gene. The CDR3 extends over 16 amino acids. Germline values: CDR1 LNHDA, CDR2 SQIVND (reference sequence). The CDR3 DNA reads as TGTGCCAGTAGTATAGCTCTAGCGGCCTCCTACAATGAGCAGTTCTTC. Its protein is CASSIALAASYNEQFF.

The chain joins TRBV30 to TRBJ2-1; D possibly corresponds to TRBD2 (6 bases). This CDR3 has 15 amino acids. V shed 3 bases and J shed 4 bases, with 16 bases lying between them. Germline V gene sequence: CDR1 GTSNPN, CDR2 SVGIG (reference sequence). CDR3 nucleotides: TGTGCCTGGAGGACATTCCGGGACTCTTACAATGAGCAGTTCTTC. Amino acid sequence: CAWRTFRDSYNEQFF.

This clone came up once. The chain combines TRBV7-8 with TRBJ2-1; 7 bases align to TRBD2. CDR3 length equals 19 residues. Germline loops: CDR1 SGHVS, CDR2 FQNEAQ. The V gene end was trimmed by 2 bases and the J gene end by 0 bases; junction bases not matched to a gene: 13. DNA for the CDR3: TGTGCCAGCAGCTTACCTAGCGGCCCCCTACTGAGCTCCTACAATGAGCAGTTCTTC. Translated, it gives CASSLPSGPLLSSYNEQFF.

This rearrangement joins TRBV27 to TRBJ1-1; 8 bases match TRBD1. The germline CDR1 and CDR2 sequences are MNHEY and SMNVEV (reference sequence). J lost 5 bases, V lost 2 bases, and 1 base had no gene match. There are 13 residues in the CDR3. CDR3 nucleotides: TGTGCCAGCAGTTTAAGGGACAGGACTGAAGCTTTCTTT. Its protein is CASSLRDRTEAFF.

As concerns this clone: The same CDR3 is also encoded by other DNA sequences in this sample. This chain joins TRBV9 and TRBJ2-7; perhaps TRBD1 as D (6 bases). Germline V CDR1 and CDR2: SGDLS, YYNGEE. V was pared by 2 bases and J by 0 bases, with 9 bases between. The CDR3 totals 14 residues. DNA of the CDR3: TGTGCCAGCAGCGTTGCGGACAGCTCCTACGAGCAGTACTTC. Its translation is CASSVADSSYEQYF.

V is TRBV24-1 and J is TRBJ1-1; 12 bases fit TRBD1. V lost 9 bases to trimming and J lost 6 bases; unmatched junction nucleotides: 7. Germline V gene data show CDR1 as KGHDR and CDR2 as SFDVKD. The CDR3 spans 14 residues. CDR3 amino acids: CATSPGTGGAEAFF. The CDR3 DNA sequence: TGTGCCACCTCCCCGGGGACAGGGGGCGCTGAAGCTTTCTTT.

The J gene is TRBJ2-5, the V gene TRBV9; TRBD2 matches at 12 bases. After removal of 3 bases from V and 4 bases from J, the junction contained 7 bases not matched to a gene. CDR1 SGDLS and CDR2 YYNGEE come from the germline V gene. There are 16 residues in the CDR3. For the CDR3, the DNA is TGTGCCAGCAGCGAGACTTCGGGACTAGCGGGAGAGACCCAGTACTTC. Its translation is CASSETSGLAGETQYF.

The J gene is TRBJ2-5, the V gene TRBV4-1; tentative D call: TRBD1 (6 bases). Trimming stripped 2 bases from V and 3 bases from J, with 10 bases between. Germline-derived CDR1 and CDR2 are MGHRA and YSYEKL. CDR3 size: 14 residues. The CDR3 region has the DNA TGCGCCAGCAGCCAACCGGGACAAAAAGAGACCCAGTACTTC. Its protein is CASSQPGQKETQYF.

This chain links TRBV5-1 with TRBJ2-1; 7 nucleotides align to TRBD2. With 0 bases clipped from V and 4 bases from J, the junction kept 7 bases outside the gene matches. Germline-derived CDR1 and CDR2 are SGHRS and YFSETQ. The CDR3 contains 16 residues. In nucleotides, the CDR3 is TGCGCCAGCAGCTTGGACCCAGCGGGAAGGTACAATGAGCAGTTCTTC. It codes for CASSLDPAGRYNEQFF.

This clone was seen a handful of times. This chain joins TRBV24-1 and TRBJ1-2; D gene unclear. In germline, CDR1 is KGHDR, CDR2 SFDVKD. This CDR3 is built from 13 residues. V dropped 5 bases and J dropped 8 bases, with 14 bases sitting between them. The CDR3 reads CATSGPSAGGYTF. In DNA form, the CDR3 reads TGTGCCACCAGTGGTCCATCCGCCGGGGGCTACACCTTC.

The chain links TRBV6-6 to TRBJ2-2; 10 bases match TRBD2. This CDR3 has 16 residues. The germline CDR1 and CDR2 sequences are MNHNY and SVGAGI (reference sequence). The V gene end was trimmed by 4 bases and the J gene end by 0 bases; junction bases not matched to a gene: 2. DNA of the CDR3: TGTGCCAGCAGTTCAGGACTAGCGGCGAACACCGGGGAGCTGTTTTTT. As protein: CASSSGLAANTGELFF.

To note about this clone: The sample contains more than one DNA sequence encoding this CDR3. The chain carries TRBV5-1 and TRBJ2-7; 15 nucleotides agree with TRBD2. The CDR3 length is 17 residues. Germline CDR1 reads SGHRS; CDR2 reads YFSETQ. Unmatched junction bases numbered 4, after V lost 3 bases and J lost 0 bases. The CDR3 DNA follows: TGCGCCAGCAGCTCGGGACTAGCGGGAGGCCTCTCCTACGAGCAGTACTTC. Residues: CASSSGLAGGLSYEQYF.

The table lists this clone with a few counts. The chain combines TRBV2 with TRBJ1-3; 8 bases line up with TRBD1. Trimming took 4 bases from V and 7 from J; bases not matched to a gene: 9. The CDR3 is made up of 15 amino acids. Germline CDR1 and CDR2: SNHLY and FYNNEI. CDR3 protein: CASSAGTGFRNTIYF. DNA for the CDR3: TGTGCCAGCAGTGCCGGGACAGGCTTTAGGAACACCATATATTTT.

The chain is built from TRBV12-3 or TRBV12-4 and TRBJ2-7, with D possibly TRBD1 on 5 matching bases. The CDR3 contains 13 residues. Deletions cut 3 bases from V and 5 bases from J, with 11 bases between. The CDR3 DNA follows: TGTGCCAGCAGTTTGAACAGGTTAAACGAGCAGTACTTC. Residues: CASSLNRLNEQYF.

The chain links TRBV27 to TRBJ1-2; D uncertain. The CDR3 extends over 13 amino acids. Germline values: CDR1 MNHEY, CDR2 SMNVEV (reference sequence). With 3 bases removed from V and 0 bases from J, the gap between germline ends came to 5 bases. The CDR3 region is CASSFSSNYGYTF. As DNA, the CDR3 is TGTGCCAGCAGTTTCAGTTCTAACTATGGCTACACCTTC.

The rearrangement joins TRBV15 to TRBJ1-2; 7 bases are shared with TRBD1. Germline V gene data show CDR1 as LNHNV and CDR2 as YYDKDF (reference sequence). There are 15 residues in the CDR3. V gave up 0 bases and J gave up 8 bases; unmatched junction bases: 9. The CDR3 DNA follows: TGTGCCACCAGCAGAGATCAAACAGGGGCCGGGGGCTACACCTTC. Encoded protein: CATSRDQTGAGGYTF. The full variable domain, completed using reference TRBV15 and TRBJ1-2, is DAMVIQNPRYQVTQFGKPVTLSCSQTLNHNVMYWYQQKSSQAPKLLFHYYDKDFNNEADTPDNFQSRRPNTSFCFLDIRSPGLGDTAMYLCATSRDQTGAGGYTFGSGTRLTVV.

The chain combines TRBV28 with TRBJ2-2; no clear D. The CDR3 covers 14 residues. Germline V gives CDR1 MDHEN, CDR2 SYDVKM. Trimming cost V 3 bases and J 7 bases, with 12 bases left between them. The CDR3 DNA sequence: TGTGCCAGCAGTTTTCTCGCGGCGAACGGGGAGCTGTTTTTT. It specifies CASSFLAANGELFF.

This chain joins TRBV18 and TRBJ1-1, with D unresolved. Germline V lookup: CDR1 KGHSH, CDR2 LQKENI. This CDR3 spans 12 amino acids. Deletions cut 8 bases from V and 5 bases from J, with 12 bases between. The DNA for the CDR3 is TGTGCCAGCGCGGAAGCCGGGACTGAAGCTTTCTTT. Its protein is CASAEAGTEAFF.

This clone showed up just a few times. This chain connects TRBV7-2 to TRBJ2-7; TRBD2 aligns across 10 bases. J was trimmed by 2 bases and V by 4 bases; bases with no gene match: 17. The germline V gene encodes CDR1 SGHTA and CDR2 FQGNSA. There are 19 residues in the CDR3. As DNA, the CDR3 is TGTGCCAGCAGCTCCCCGCGGGGACTAGCGACCCAAATCCCCTACGAGCAGTACTTC. Its translation is CASSSPRGLATQIPYEQYF.